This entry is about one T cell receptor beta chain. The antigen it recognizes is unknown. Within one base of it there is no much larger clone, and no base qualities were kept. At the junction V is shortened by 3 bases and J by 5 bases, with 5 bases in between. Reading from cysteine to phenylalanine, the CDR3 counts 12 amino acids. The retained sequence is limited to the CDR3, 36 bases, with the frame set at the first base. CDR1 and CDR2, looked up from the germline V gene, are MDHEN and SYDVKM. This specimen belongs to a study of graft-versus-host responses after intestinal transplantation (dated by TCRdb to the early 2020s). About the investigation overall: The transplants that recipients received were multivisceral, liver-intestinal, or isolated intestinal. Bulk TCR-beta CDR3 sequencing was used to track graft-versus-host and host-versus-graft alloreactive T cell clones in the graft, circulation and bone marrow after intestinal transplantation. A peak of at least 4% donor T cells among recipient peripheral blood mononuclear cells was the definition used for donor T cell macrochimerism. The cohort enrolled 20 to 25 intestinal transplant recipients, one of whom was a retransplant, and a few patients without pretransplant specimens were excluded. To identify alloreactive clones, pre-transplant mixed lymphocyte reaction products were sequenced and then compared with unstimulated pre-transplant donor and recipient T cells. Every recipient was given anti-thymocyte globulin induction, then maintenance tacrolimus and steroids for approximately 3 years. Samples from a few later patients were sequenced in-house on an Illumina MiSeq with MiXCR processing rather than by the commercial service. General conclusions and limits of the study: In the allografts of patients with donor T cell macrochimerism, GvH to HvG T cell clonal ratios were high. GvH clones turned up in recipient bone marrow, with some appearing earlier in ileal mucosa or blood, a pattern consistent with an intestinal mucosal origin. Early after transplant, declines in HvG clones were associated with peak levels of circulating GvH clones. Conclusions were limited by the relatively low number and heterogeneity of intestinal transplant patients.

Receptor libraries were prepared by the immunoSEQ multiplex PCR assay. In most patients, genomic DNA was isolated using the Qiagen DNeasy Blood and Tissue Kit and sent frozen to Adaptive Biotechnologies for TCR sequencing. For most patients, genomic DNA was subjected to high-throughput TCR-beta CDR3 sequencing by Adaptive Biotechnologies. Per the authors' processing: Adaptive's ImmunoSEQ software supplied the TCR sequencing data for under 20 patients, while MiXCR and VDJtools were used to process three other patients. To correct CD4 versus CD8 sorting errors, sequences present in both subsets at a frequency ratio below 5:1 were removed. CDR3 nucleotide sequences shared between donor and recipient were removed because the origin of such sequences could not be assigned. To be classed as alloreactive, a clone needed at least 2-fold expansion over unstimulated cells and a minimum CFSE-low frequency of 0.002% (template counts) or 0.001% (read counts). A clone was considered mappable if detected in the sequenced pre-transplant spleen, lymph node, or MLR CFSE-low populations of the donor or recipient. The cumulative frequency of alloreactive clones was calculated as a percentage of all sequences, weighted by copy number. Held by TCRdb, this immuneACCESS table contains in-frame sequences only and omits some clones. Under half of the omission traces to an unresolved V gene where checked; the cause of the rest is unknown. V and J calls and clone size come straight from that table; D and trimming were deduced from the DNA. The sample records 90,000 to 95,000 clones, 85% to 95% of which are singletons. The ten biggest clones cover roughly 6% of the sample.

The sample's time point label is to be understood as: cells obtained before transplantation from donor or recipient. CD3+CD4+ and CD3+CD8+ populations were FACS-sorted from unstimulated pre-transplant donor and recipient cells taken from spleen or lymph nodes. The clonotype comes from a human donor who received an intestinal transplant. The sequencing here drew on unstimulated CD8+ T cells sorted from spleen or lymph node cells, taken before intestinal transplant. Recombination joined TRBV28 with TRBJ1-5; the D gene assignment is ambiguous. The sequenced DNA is TGTGCCAGCAGTTTCTCCTATCAGCCCCAGCATTTT. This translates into CASSFSYQPQHF.